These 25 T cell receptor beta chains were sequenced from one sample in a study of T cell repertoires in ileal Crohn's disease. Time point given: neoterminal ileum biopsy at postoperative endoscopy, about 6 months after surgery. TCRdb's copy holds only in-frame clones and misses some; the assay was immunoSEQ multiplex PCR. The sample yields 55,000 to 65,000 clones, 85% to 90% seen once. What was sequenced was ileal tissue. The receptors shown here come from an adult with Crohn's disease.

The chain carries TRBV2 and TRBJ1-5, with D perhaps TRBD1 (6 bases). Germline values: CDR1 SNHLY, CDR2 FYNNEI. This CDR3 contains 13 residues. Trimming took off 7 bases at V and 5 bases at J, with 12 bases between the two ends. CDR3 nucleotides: TGTGCCAGCAAACAGGGAGTGGATCAGCCCCAGCATTTT. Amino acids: CASKQGVDQPQHF.

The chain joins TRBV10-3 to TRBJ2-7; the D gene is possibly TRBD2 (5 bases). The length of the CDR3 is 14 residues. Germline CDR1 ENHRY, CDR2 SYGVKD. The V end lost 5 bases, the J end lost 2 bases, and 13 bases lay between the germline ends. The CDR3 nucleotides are TGTGCCATCAGTAGACTACCTCAAGCCTACGAGCAGTACTTC. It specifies CAISRLPQAYEQYF.

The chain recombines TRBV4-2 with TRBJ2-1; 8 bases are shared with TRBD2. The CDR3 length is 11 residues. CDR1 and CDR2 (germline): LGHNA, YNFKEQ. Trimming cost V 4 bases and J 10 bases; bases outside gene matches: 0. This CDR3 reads CASSRTSEQFF. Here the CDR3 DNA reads TGTGCCAGCAGCCGGACTAGCGAGCAGTTCTTC.

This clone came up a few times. The CDR3 DNA reads as TGTGCCAGCAGTCTGACACGGGACTTTTACGAGCAGTACTTC. Its protein product is CASSLTRDFYEQYF. The chain carries TRBV27 and TRBJ2-7; D might be TRBD2 (6 bases). Trimming left V 5 bases short and J 4 bases short, with 15 bases between. The CDR3 spans 14 residues. Per the germline V gene, CDR1 is MNHEY and CDR2 is SMNVEV (reference sequence).

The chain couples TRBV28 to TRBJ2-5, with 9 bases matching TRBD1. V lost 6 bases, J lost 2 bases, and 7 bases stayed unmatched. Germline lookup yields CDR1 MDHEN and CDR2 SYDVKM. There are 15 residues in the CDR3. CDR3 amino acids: CASSIGTGPQETQYF. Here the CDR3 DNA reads TGTGCCAGCAGCATCGGGACAGGGCCGCAAGAGACCCAGTACTTC.

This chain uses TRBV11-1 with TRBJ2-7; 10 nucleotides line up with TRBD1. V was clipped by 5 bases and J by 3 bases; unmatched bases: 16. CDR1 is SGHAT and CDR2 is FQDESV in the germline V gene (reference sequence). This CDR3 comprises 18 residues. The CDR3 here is CASSRTTSPGQGFYEQYF. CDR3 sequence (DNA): TGTGCCAGCAGCCGTACGACGTCACCGGGACAGGGGTTCTACGAGCAGTACTTC.

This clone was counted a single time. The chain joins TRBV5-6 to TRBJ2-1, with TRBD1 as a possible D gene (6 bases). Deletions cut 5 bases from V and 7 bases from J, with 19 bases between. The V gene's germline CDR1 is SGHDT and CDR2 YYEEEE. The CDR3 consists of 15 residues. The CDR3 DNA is TGTGCCAGCAGTTATGACAGGATTCATAGAAATGAGCAGTTCTTC. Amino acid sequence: CASSYDRIHRNEQFF.

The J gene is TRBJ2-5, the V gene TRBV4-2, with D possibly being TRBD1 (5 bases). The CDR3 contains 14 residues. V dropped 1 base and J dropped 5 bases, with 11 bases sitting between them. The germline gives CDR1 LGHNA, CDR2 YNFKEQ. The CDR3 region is CASSQGDRSETQYF. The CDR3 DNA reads TGTGCCAGCAGCCAAGGAGACAGAAGTGAGACCCAGTACTTC.

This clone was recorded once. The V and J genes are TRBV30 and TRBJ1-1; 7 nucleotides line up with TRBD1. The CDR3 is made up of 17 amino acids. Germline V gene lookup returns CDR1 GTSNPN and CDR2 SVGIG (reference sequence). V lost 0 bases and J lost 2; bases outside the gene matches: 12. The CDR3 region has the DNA TGTGCCTGGAGTGTATCACGTTGGGGGACAGCTAACACTGAAGCTTTCTTT. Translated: CAWSVSRWGTANTEAFF.

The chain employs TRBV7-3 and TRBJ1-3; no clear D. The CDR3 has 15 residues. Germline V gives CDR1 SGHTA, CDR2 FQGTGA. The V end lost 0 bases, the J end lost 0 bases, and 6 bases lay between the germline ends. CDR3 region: CASSLTGASGNTIYF. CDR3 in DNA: TGTGCCAGCAGCTTAACGGGAGCCTCTGGAAACACCATATATTTT.

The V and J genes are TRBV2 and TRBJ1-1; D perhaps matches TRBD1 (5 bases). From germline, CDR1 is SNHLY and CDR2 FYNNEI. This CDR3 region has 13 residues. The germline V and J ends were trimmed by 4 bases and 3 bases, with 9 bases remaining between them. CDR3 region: CASSAKGYTEAFF. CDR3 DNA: TGTGCCAGCAGTGCGAAGGGGTACACTGAAGCTTTCTTT.

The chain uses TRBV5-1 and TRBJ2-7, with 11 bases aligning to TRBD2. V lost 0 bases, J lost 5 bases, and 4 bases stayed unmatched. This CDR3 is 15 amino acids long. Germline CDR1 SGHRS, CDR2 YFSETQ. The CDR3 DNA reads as TGCGCCAGCAGCTTGGGTAGCGGGGGGGCCCACGAGCAGTACGTC. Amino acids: CASSLGSGGAHEQYV.

Here the CDR3 DNA reads TGTGCCTGGAGCGCGAAGGACAGGGGATCCATTCGGTATAGCAATCAGCCCCAGCATTTT. Protein product: CAWSAKDRGSIRYSNQPQHF. The chain has TRBV30 and TRBJ1-5; 9 bases agree with TRBD1. After removal of 3 bases from V and 0 bases from J, the junction contained 18 bases not matched to a gene. CDR1 and CDR2 (germline): GTSNPN, SVGIG (reference sequence). This CDR3 has 20 residues.

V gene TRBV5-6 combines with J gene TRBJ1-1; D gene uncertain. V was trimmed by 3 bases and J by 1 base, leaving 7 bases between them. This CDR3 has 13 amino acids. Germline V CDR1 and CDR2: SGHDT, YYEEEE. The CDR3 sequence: CASSYTANTEAFF. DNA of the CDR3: TGTGCCAGCAGCTATACAGCGAACACTGAAGCTTTCTTT. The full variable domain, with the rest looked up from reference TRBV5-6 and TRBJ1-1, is DAGVTQSPTHLIKTRGQQVTLRCSPKSGHDTVSWYQQALGQGPQFIFQYYEEEERQRGNFPDRFSGHQFPNYSSELNVNALLLGDSALYLCASSYTANTEAFFGQGTRLTVV.

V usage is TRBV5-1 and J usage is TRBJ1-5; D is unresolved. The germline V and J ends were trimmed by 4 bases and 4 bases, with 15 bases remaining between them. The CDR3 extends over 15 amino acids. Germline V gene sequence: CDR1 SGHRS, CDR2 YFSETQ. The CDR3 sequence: CASSLGPSGNQPQHF. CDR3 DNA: TGCGCCAGCAGCCTGGGCCCCTCCGGGAATCAGCCCCAGCATTTT.

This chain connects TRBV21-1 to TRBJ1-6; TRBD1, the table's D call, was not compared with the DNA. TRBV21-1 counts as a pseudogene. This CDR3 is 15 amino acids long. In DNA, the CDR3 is TGTGCCAGCAGCAAAGGGGGACAGGGAAATTCACCCCTCCACTTT. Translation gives CASSKGGQGNSPLHF.

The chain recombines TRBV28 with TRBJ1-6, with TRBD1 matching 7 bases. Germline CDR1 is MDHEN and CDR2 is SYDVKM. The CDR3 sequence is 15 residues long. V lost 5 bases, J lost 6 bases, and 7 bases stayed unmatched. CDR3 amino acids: CASSPRDSTNSPLHF. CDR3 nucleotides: TGTGCCAGCAGTCCACGGGACAGCACTAATTCACCCCTCCACTTT.

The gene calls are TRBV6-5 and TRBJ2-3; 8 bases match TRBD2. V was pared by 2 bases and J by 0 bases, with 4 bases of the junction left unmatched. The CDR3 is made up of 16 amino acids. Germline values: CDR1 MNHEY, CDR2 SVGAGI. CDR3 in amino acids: CASSYGIAGSTDTQYF. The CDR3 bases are TGTGCCAGCAGTTACGGAATAGCGGGGAGCACAGATACGCAGTATTTT.

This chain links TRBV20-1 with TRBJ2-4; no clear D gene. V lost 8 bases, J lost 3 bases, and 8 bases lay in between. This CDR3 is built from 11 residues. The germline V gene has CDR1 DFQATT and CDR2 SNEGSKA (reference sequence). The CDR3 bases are TGCAGTAGCGCGGTCAAAAACATTCAGTACTTC. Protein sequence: CSSAVKNIQYF.

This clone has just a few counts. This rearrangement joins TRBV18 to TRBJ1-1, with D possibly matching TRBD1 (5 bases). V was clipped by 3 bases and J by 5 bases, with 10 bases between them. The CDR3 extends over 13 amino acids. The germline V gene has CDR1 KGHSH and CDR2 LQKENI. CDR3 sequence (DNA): TGTGCCAGCTCACCGAGTAGGGGTACTGAAGCTTTCTTT. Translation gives CASSPSRGTEAFF.

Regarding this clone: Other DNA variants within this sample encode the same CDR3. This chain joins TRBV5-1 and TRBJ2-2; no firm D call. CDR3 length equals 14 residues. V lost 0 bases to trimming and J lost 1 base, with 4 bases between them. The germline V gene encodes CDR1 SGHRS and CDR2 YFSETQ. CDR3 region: CASSLGQNTGELFF. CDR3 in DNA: TGCGCCAGCAGCTTGGGGCAGAACACCGGGGAGCTGTTTTTT.

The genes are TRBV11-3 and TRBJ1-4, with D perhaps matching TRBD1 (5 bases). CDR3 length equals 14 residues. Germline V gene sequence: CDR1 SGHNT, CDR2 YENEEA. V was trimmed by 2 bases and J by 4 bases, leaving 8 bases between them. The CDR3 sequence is CASSLSGYNEKLFF. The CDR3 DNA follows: TGTGCCAGCAGCTTATCAGGGTATAATGAAAAACTGTTTTTT.

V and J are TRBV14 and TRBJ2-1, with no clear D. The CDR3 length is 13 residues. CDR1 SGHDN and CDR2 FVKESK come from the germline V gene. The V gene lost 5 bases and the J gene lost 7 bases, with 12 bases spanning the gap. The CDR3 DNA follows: TGTGCCAGCAGCACTGGGTTACTAAATGAGCAGTTCTTC. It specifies CASSTGLLNEQFF. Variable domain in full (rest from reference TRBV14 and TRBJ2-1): EAGVTQFPSHSVIEKGQTVTLRCDPISGHDNLYWYRRVMGKEIKFLLHFVKESKQDESGMPNNRFLAERTGGTYSTLKVQPAELEDSGVYFCASSTGLLNEQFFGPGTRLTVL.

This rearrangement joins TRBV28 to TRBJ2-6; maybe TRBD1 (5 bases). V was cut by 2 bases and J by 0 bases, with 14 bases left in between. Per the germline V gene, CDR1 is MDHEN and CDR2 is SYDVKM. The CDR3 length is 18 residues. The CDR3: CASSLKQGRISGANVLTF. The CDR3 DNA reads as TGTGCCAGCAGTTTAAAGCAGGGTAGAATCTCTGGGGCCAACGTCCTGACTTTC.

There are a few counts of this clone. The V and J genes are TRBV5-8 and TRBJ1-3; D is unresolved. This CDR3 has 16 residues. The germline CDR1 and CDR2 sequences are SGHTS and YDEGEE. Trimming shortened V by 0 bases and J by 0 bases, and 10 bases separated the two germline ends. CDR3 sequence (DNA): TGTGCCAGCAGCTTGGGTCGGGGATACTCTGGAAACACCATATATTTT. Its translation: CASSLGRGYSGNTIYF.